These 15 T cell receptor beta chains were all obtained from the same sample, sequenced in a study of T cells in women clearing cervical HPV infection. Assay: immunoSEQ multiplex PCR; the TCRdb copy retains only in-frame clones and omits some. The listing records over 25,000 clones. Sequenced: blood buffy coat. These receptors originate from a woman aged 18-69 years with a cervical HPV16 infection that either progressed to CIN3+ or cleared (not recorded which).

As concerns this clone: The CDR3 goes on 3 residues after the read ends, and that part is filled in from the germline J gene. The J gene is TRBJ1-5, the V gene TRBV2, with D possibly matching TRBD1 (6 bases). The CDR3 consists of 14 residues. With 7 bases removed from V and 4 bases from J, the gap between germline ends came to 14 bases. Looked up from germline, CDR1 is SNHLY and CDR2 is FYNNEI. The CDR3 loop reads CASTQRQGNQPQHF. CDR3 DNA (partial): TGTGCCAGCACCCAAAGGCAGGGGAATCAGCCC.

As for this clone: The CDR3 end falls 3 residues outside the read, so it is completed with the germline J gene. V is TRBV29-1 and J is TRBJ2-2; perhaps TRBD1 as D (6 bases). CDR3 length: 15 amino acids. Germline values: CDR1 SQVTM, CDR2 ANQGSEA. Trimming took off 5 bases at V and 0 bases at J, with 13 bases between the two ends. Partial CDR3 DNA: TGCAGCGTTCGGCAGGGGCCACCGAACACCGGGGAG. It codes for CSVRQGPPNTGE. The complete CDR3 protein is CSVRQGPPNTGELFF.

The CDR3 protein is CASSIDLGNTIYF. Incomplete CDR3 DNA: TGTGCCAGTAGTATAGATCTTGGAAACACC. This chain uses TRBV19 with TRBJ1-3; D uncertain. The read comes to an end 3 residues before the CDR3 does, leaving the germline J gene to fill in the end. There are 13 residues in the CDR3. V was cut by 0 bases and J by 3 bases, with 3 bases left in between. Germline V gene data show CDR1 as LNHDA and CDR2 as SQIVND (reference sequence).

Worth noting for this clone: The read ends 3 residues early relative to the CDR3; the germline J gene fills the gap. The chain carries TRBV6-1 and TRBJ1-2, with no clear D. Germline CDR1 and CDR2: MNHNS and SASEGT. CDR3 length: 13 residues. V lost 0 bases and J 6 bases, leaving 8 bases between the germline ends. The DNA read from the CDR3 is TGTGCCAGCAGTGAAGCCGGGTGGGATGGC. Its translation is CASSEAGWDG. The entire CDR3 sequence reads CASSEAGWDGYTF.

The covered CDR3 bases are TGTGCCAGCAGCTTGAACAGGGGAACCGCTGAA. Protein: CASSLNRGTAE. The CDR3 as a whole reads CASSLNRGTAEAFF. J is TRBJ1-1 and V is TRBV5-6; 7 positions agree with TRBD1. The read ends 3 residues shy of where the CDR3 ends; the end is completed using the germline J gene. The CDR3 covers 14 residues. Germline CDR1 and CDR2: SGHDT and YYEEEE. V shed 1 base and J 6 bases; nucleotides not matched to a gene: 6. Looking up the rest from reference TRBV5-6 and TRBJ1-1 gives the full variable domain: DAGVTQSPTHLIKTRGQQVTLRCSPKSGHDTVSWYQQALGQGPQFIFQYYEEEERQRGNFPDRFSGHQFPNYSSELNVNALLLGDSALYLCASSLNRGTAEAFFGQGTRLTVV.

A word on this clone: The read terminates 3 residues ahead of where the CDR3 ends, so the germline J gene completes it. The rearrangement links TRBV6-1 to TRBJ2-3; 7 positions agree with TRBD1. The CDR3 runs to 13 residues. The germline V gene encodes CDR1 MNHNS and CDR2 SASEGT. CDR3 DNA, as far as it was read: TGTGCCAGCAGTGGACAGGGTAGGCAGCCG. Amino acid sequence: CASSGQGRQP. The whole CDR3 region reads CASSGQGRQPQYF.

About this clone itself: The missing CDR3 end, 3 residues past where the read stops, is filled in from the germline J gene. The chain has TRBV6-1 and TRBJ2-3, with 10 positions matching TRBD2. The CDR3 has 14 residues. In germline, CDR1 is MNHNS, CDR2 SASEGT. The DNA read from the CDR3 is TGTGCCAGCAGTGAAAGTCTAGCGGGAGAGACG. Its translation: CASSESLAGET. The CDR3 as a whole reads CASSESLAGETQYF.

As for this clone: The observed sequence ends 3 residues before the CDR3 terminus, with the missing tail filled in from the germline J gene. The rearrangement links TRBV2 to TRBJ2-7, with D perhaps TRBD2 (7 bases). The CDR3 has 18 residues. Germline assignment: CDR1 SNHLY and CDR2 FYNNEI. The V end lost 7 bases, the J end lost 1 base, and 26 bases lay between the germline ends. CDR3 DNA, as far as it was read: TGTGCCAGCATATCGTTTGTTCGGGGGGCGCTGACTTCCTACGAG. It encodes CASISFVRGALTSYE. In full, the CDR3 reads CASISFVRGALTSYEQYF.

Points on this clone: The read gets to within 3 residues of the CDR3 end, and the germline J gene fills in the rest. The chain is built from TRBV11-1 and TRBJ2-1; tentative D call: TRBD1 (6 bases). Between the trimmed V and J ends, which lost 5 bases and 9 bases, there was a span of 11 bases. CDR3 size: 12 residues. CDR1 is SGHAT, CDR2 FQDESV, per germline (reference sequence). CDR3 bases read: TGTGCCAGCAGCACACAGGGCTTTGAG. It codes for CASSTQGFE. The entire CDR3 protein reads CASSTQGFEQFF.

The part of the CDR3 DNA that was read is TGTGCCAGCAGCTTAACGGCGGGAGGGCCGTCCTACGAG. Translation: CASSLTAGGPSYE. The entire CDR3 reads CASSLTAGGPSYEQYF. The chain uses TRBV7-3 and TRBJ2-7; TRBD2 agrees at 9 bases. The read terminates 3 residues before the CDR3 end, so the remaining end is supplied by the germline J gene. CDR3 size: 16 residues. The germline CDR1 and CDR2 sequences are SGHTA and FQGTGA. After removal of 0 bases from V and 1 base from J, the junction contained 4 bases not matched to a gene.

Remarks on this clone: From the germline J gene comes the end of the CDR3, since the read stops 3 residues before it. The chain carries TRBV20-1 and TRBJ2-3; TRBD2 matches at 10 bases. The ends lost 0 bases at V and 0 bases at J; junction bases unmatched: 0. The CDR3 sequence is 15 residues long. Germline lookup yields CDR1 DFQATT and CDR2 SNEGSKA (reference sequence). CDR3 residues: CSAREAGGSTDTQYF. Partial CDR3 DNA: TGCAGTGCTAGAGAAGCGGGAGGGAGCACAGATACG.

Worth noting for this clone: Read sequence stops 3 residues before the CDR3 end, and the germline J gene provides the missing end. The chain employs TRBV14 and TRBJ1-1; D is perhaps TRBD1 (5 bases). Germline-derived CDR1 and CDR2 are SGHDN and FVKESK. The CDR3 consists of 14 residues. The ends were cut back, 1 base at V and 6 bases at J, with 12 bases in the middle. The sequenced part of the CDR3 DNA is TGTGCCAGCAGCCAAGTAGGCCAGGGAGCTGAA. Its protein product is CASSQVGQGAE. The whole CDR3 region reads CASSQVGQGAEAFF.

Notes on this clone: The missing CDR3 end, 3 residues past where the read stops, is filled in from the germline J gene. The chain uses TRBV12-3 or TRBV12-4 and TRBJ2-1, with TRBD2 as a possible D gene (5 bases). V shed 8 bases and J shed 5 bases, with 10 bases lying between them. This CDR3 contains 12 residues. The sequenced part of the CDR3 DNA is TGTGCCAGCGTACGGGGTCACAATGAG. This encodes CASVRGHNE. The CDR3 as a whole reads CASVRGHNEQFF.

To note about this clone: The sequence runs out 3 residues before the end of the CDR3; the remainder is reconstructed from the germline J gene. The genes are TRBV4-2 and TRBJ2-1; 9 bases agree with TRBD2. The germline gives CDR1 LGHNA, CDR2 YNFKEQ. The CDR3 contains 18 residues. V was clipped by 2 bases and J by 2 bases; unmatched bases: 10. CDR3 in amino acids: CASSQPGGSGSTYNEQFF. CDR3 bases read: TGTGCCAGCAGCCAACCCGGGGGTAGCGGGAGTACCTACAATGAG.

On this clone itself: Coverage ceases 3 residues before the CDR3 finishes, and the germline J gene fills in the end. The V and J genes are TRBV19 and TRBJ2-3; maybe TRBD1 (6 bases). Germline lookup yields CDR1 LNHDA and CDR2 SQIVND (reference sequence). V shed 4 bases and J shed 2 bases, with 10 bases lying between them. This CDR3 region has 14 residues. CDR3 DNA, as far as it was read: TGTGCCAGTAGTAAGGGGGTTAACACAGATACG. Translated: CASSKGVNTDT. The whole CDR3 sequence is CASSKGVNTDTQYF.